Sequencing of this TCR beta chain was carried out in a study of radiotherapy plus CTLA-4 blockade in lung cancer. A word on this clone: Its antigen is still unknown.

The assay was immunoSEQ multiplex PCR, and TCRdb's table has in-frame clones only and misses some. Of tens of thousands of clones listed, more than 70% are singletons. The CDR3 sequence is 15 residues long. V was trimmed by 5 bases and J by 8 bases, leaving 21 bases between them. Per the germline V gene, CDR1 is LGHNA and CDR2 is YSLEER. Study observations and caveats: Peripheral blood showed expansion of tumor-derived TCR clones after radiotherapy and ipilimumab. Response, reportedly, was best predicted by interferon-beta along with early blood T cell clone dynamics.

The chain carries TRBV4-3 and TRBJ1-2; the D gene is possibly TRBD1 (6 bases). This sequence was found in a human donor with non-small cell lung cancer that progressed on radiotherapy plus ipilimumab. Sequencing used peripheral blood, obtained from a patient treated with radiotherapy plus ipilimumab. CDR3 bases: TGCGCCAGCAGCTATATGATGGACAGTGCCGAGGGCTACACCTTC. Residues: CASSYMMDSAEGYTF.